This T cell receptor (beta chain) was observed in a study of long-term antiretroviral therapy in people with HIV. General study points: In HIV, the repertoires covered a tighter span of CDR3 lengths than in controls. The study collected blood between the mid-2000s and the late 2010s, possibly under older ART regimens.

Points on this clone: Its antigen remains unidentified.

Trimming took 5 bases from V and 5 from J, leaving 16 bases between them. This CDR3 is 16 amino acids long. Germline V gene lookup returns CDR1 SEHNR and CDR2 FQNEAQ (reference sequence). The libraries were made with immunoSEQ v3.0 at survey level. Using immunoSEQ multiplex PCR, the repertoire was profiled, and TCRdb retains in-frame clones only, with some absent. Of 25,000 to 35,000 clones listed, roughly 87% are singletons. The V gene is TRBV7-9, the J gene TRBJ1-6, with D uncertain. The TCR comes from a man between 45 and 60 years old with HIV. The source material was unsorted PBMCs, sampled 2 years after starting antiretroviral therapy. Here the CDR3 DNA reads TGTGCCAGCAGCCCCGACCCCGACATAAATAATTCACCCCTCCACTTT. Its protein product is CASSPDPDINNSPLHF. Full variable domain (rest looked up from reference TRBV7-9 and TRBJ1-6): DTGVSQNPRHKITKRGQNVTFRCDPISEHNRLYWYRQTLGQGPEFLTYFQNEAQLEKSRLLSDRFSAERPKGSFSTLEIQRTEQGDSAMYLCASSPDPDINNSPLHFGNGTRLTVT.